One and the same sample provided the 20 T cell receptor beta chains below, sequenced in a study of T-cell reconstitution after alpha-beta-depleted transplantation in children. The library targeted TCRbeta and was prepared with unique molecular identifiers. From the PCR reads, TCRdb called clonotypes with MiXCR, one entry per CDR3 protein. The repertoire holds some 350,000 distinct CDR3 sequences, with 15% to 20% as singletons. Sequencing used PBMCs, mostly from graft donor cells, obtained 360 days after TCRalphabeta/CD19-depleted stem cell transplant. The receptor set was obtained from a male patient aged 2 to 10 who had a stem cell transplant for acute lymphoblastic leukemia, so the T cells may come from the graft donor.

This clonotype has just a few counts. J is TRBJ1-5 and V is TRBV20-1; possibly TRBD1 for D (5 bases). The CDR3 is 14 residues long. CDR1 and CDR2 from the germline V gene are DFQATT and SNEGSKA (reference sequence). V was pared by 6 bases and J by 4 bases, with 16 bases between. CDR3: CSALRGTVNQPQHF. CDR3 bases: TGCAGTGCCCTGAGAGGGACGGTAAATCAGCCCCAGCATTTT.

This clonotype was detected only a few times. The V and J genes are TRBV20-1 and TRBJ2-7; 7 bases map to TRBD2. V gave up 8 bases and J gave up 5 bases; unmatched junction bases: 12. The CDR3 has 13 residues. Germline values: CDR1 DFQATT, CDR2 SNEGSKA (reference sequence). The CDR3 sequence is CSTAAGVGNEQYF. CDR3 DNA sequence: TGCAGTACCGCCGCGGGGGTCGGGAACGAGCAGTACTTC.

In its sample, this clonotype was seen a few times. The chain links TRBV28 to TRBJ2-1, with 7 bases identical to TRBD2. Germline CDR1 reads MDHEN; CDR2 reads SYDVKM. This CDR3 has 14 residues. After removal of 3 bases from V and 8 bases from J, the junction contained 7 bases not matched to a gene. Here the CDR3 DNA reads TGTGCCAGCAGTTTGTTGCGGGAGAGGTATGAGCAGTTCTTC. It codes for CASSLLRERYEQFF.

The gene calls are TRBV7-2 and TRBJ2-1, with 9 bases lining up with TRBD1. V lost 3 bases, J lost 8 bases, and 11 bases stayed unmatched. Germline V gene lookup returns CDR1 SGHTA and CDR2 FQGNSA. This CDR3 contains 16 residues. This CDR3 reads CASSLMPGQGWHEQFF. CDR3 nucleotides: TGTGCCAGCAGCTTGATGCCGGGACAGGGATGGCATGAGCAGTTCTTC. Full variable domain (missing parts from reference TRBV7-2 and TRBJ2-1): GAGVSQSPSNKVTEKGKDVELRCDPISGHTALYWYRQSLGQGLEFLIYFQGNSAPDKSGLPSDRFSAERTGGSVSTLTIQRTQQEDSAVYLCASSLMPGQGWHEQFFGPGTRLTVL.

This clonotype was picked up a small number of times. This chain links TRBV15 with TRBJ2-1; weak D call: TRBD1 (5 bases). This CDR3 has 14 amino acids. V lost 1 base to trimming and J lost 12 bases, with 16 bases between them. From germline, CDR1 is LNHNV and CDR2 YYDKDF (reference sequence). Here the CDR3 reads CATSRAKDIPWQFF. The CDR3 DNA sequence: TGTGCCACCAGCAGAGCCAAGGACATCCCGTGGCAGTTCTTC. The variable domain in full, completed from reference TRBV15 and TRBJ2-1, reads DAMVIQNPRYQVTQFGKPVTLSCSQTLNHNVMYWYQQKSSQAPKLLFHYYDKDFNNEADTPDNFQSRRPNTSFCFLDIRSPGLGDTAMYLCATSRAKDIPWQFFGPGTRLTVL.

A single count supports this clonotype. The chain is built from TRBV9 and TRBJ2-5; tentative D call: TRBD2 (6 bases). V lost 4 bases, J lost 3 bases, and 13 bases lay in between. The CDR3 spans 14 residues. The germline V gene has CDR1 SGDLS and CDR2 YYNGEE. This CDR3 reads CASSTRGGEETQYF. The CDR3 bases are TGTGCCAGCAGCACAAGAGGAGGGGAAGAGACCCAGTACTTC.

This clonotype was seen a handful of times. This sequence joins TRBV12-3 or TRBV12-4 and TRBJ2-3; TRBD2 might be the D (7 bases). V dropped 4 bases and J dropped 6 bases, with 20 bases sitting between them. There are 16 residues in the CDR3. The CDR3 reads CASSSRAGPTGDTQYF. In DNA form, the CDR3 reads TGTGCCAGCAGTTCCAGAGCGGGGCCCACAGGGGATACGCAGTATTTT.

In this sample, this clonotype turned up many times. This chain joins TRBV7-9 and TRBJ2-7; 7 bases are a match to TRBD1. The CDR3 sequence is 13 residues long. Germline lookup yields CDR1 SEHNR and CDR2 FQNEAQ (reference sequence). J was trimmed by 2 bases and V by 5 bases; bases with no gene match: 3. The CDR3 region has the DNA TGTGCCAGCAGCCCGGGACAGACCTACGAGCAGTACTTC. Translated, it gives CASSPGQTYEQYF. The entire variable domain, with the rest obtained from reference TRBV7-9 and TRBJ2-7, is as follows: DTGVSQNPRHKITKRGQNVTFRCDPISEHNRLYWYRQTLGQGPEFLTYFQNEAQLEKSRLLSDRFSAERPKGSFSTLEIQRTEQGDSAMYLCASSPGQTYEQYFGPGTRLTVT.

The chain uses TRBV21-1 and TRBJ2-1; the table's D call, TRBD1, has no DNA check behind it. TRBV21-1 is a pseudogene segment. This CDR3 contains 13 residues. The chain's CDR3 is CASSDTGPNEQFF. The CDR3 DNA is TGTGCCAGCAGCGACACAGGACCCAATGAGCAGTTCTTC.

This clonotype was observed at least ten times. The rearrangement links TRBV12-3 or TRBV12-4 to TRBJ2-5, with D possibly TRBD1 on 5 matching bases. The CDR3 runs 12 residues. V lost 3 bases and J lost 7, with 9 bases in between. CDR3 in amino acids: CASSFQRGTQYF. The CDR3 coding sequence is TGTGCCAGCAGTTTTCAAAGGGGGACCCAGTACTTC.

This clonotype came up many times. The chain employs TRBV12-3 or TRBV12-4 and TRBJ2-7; a possible D gene is TRBD1 (5 bases). This CDR3 has 13 amino acids. V was clipped by 5 bases and J by 6 bases, with 14 bases between them. This CDR3 reads CASSRGPLPEQYF. CDR3 nucleotides: TGTGCCAGCAGTAGGGGTCCTCTTCCCGAGCAGTACTTC.

V gene TRBV11-2 combines with J gene TRBJ2-5; D tentatively reads TRBD1 or TRBD2 (6 bases each). V lost 3 bases, J lost 10 bases, and 12 bases lay in between. The germline V gene encodes CDR1 SGHAT and CDR2 FQNNGV. The CDR3 spans 12 residues. The CDR3 DNA is TGTGCCAGCAGCTTCAGAGGGGGGAACCAGTACTTC. Its protein is CASSFRGGNQYF.

This clonotype was observed a few times. The chain combines TRBV4-2 with TRBJ2-3; 9 bases match TRBD2. This CDR3 has 16 residues. The V and J ends lost 7 bases and 0 bases, in that order; junction bases with no gene match: 8. Germline CDR1 is LGHNA and CDR2 is YNFKEQ. The CDR3 region is CASNQRTSVSTDTQYF. DNA of the CDR3: TGTGCCAGCAACCAGCGGACTAGCGTAAGCACAGATACGCAGTATTTT.

This clonotype was picked up many times. This rearrangement joins TRBV10-3 to TRBJ2-5, with 7 bases fitting TRBD2. CDR3 length: 13 residues. The germline V gene encodes CDR1 ENHRY and CDR2 SYGVKD. V lost 5 bases, J lost 5 bases, and 5 bases stayed unmatched. DNA for the CDR3: TGTGCCATCAGTAGCGGGAAAGGGGAGACCCAGTACTTC. Its protein is CAISSGKGETQYF.

The rearrangement links TRBV28 to TRBJ2-1; 7 nucleotides agree with TRBD2. V lost 4 bases and J lost 6; bases outside the gene matches: 3. CDR1 and CDR2 from the germline V gene are MDHEN and SYDVKM. The CDR3 length is 13 residues. The CDR3 here is CASSWASGNEQFF. The CDR3 region has the DNA TGTGCCAGCAGTTGGGCTAGCGGCAATGAGCAGTTCTTC.

This clonotype was detected a few times. The chain is built from TRBV12-3 or TRBV12-4 and TRBJ1-1, with D perhaps matching TRBD1 (6 bases). CDR3 length: 13 amino acids. V lost 5 bases and J lost 6, with 13 bases in between. The CDR3 here is CASSITGTPEAFF. DNA for the CDR3: TGTGCCAGCAGTATAACAGGGACCCCTGAAGCTTTCTTT.

In this sample, this clonotype turned up a few times. The V call is TRBV5-8, the J call TRBJ2-2; maybe TRBD2 (6 bases). The CDR3 sequence is 16 residues long. V was trimmed by 4 bases and J by 5 bases, leaving 18 bases between them. Germline CDR1 and CDR2: SGHTS and YDEGEE. CDR3 sequence: CASSPRYFGGTGELFF. The CDR3 DNA sequence: TGTGCCAGCAGCCCGCGTTACTTTGGAGGGACCGGGGAGCTGTTTTTT.

This clonotype was seen repeatedly, ten times or more. CDR3 region: CASSQDRVGGNTIYF. CDR3 bases: TGCGCCAGCAGCCAAGATAGAGTAGGTGGAAACACCATATATTTT. The rearrangement uses TRBV4-3 and TRBJ1-3; D not certain. The germline V gene encodes CDR1 LGHNA and CDR2 YSLEER. CDR3 length: 15 residues. V was cut by 0 bases and J by 3 bases, with 9 bases left in between.

The chain couples TRBV3-1 to TRBJ2-4; the D gene is possibly TRBD2 (6 bases). Trimming shortened V by 4 bases and J by 6 bases, and 16 bases separated the two germline ends. The length of the CDR3 is 15 residues. The germline gives CDR1 LGHDT, CDR2 YNNKEL (reference sequence). The CDR3 DNA reads TGTGCCAGCAGCCCTACCCTCTCGCGGGGAAACATTCAGTACTTC. Amino acids: CASSPTLSRGNIQYF.

This rearrangement joins TRBV19 to TRBJ1-3, with a weak D call TRBD1 (5 bases). The CDR3 is 13 residues long. Trimming left V 6 bases short and J 2 bases short, with 8 bases between. Germline values: CDR1 LNHDA, CDR2 SQIVND (reference sequence). CDR3 in DNA: TGTGCCAGTAGACAGGAGGCTGGAAACACCATATATTTT. It translates to CASRQEAGNTIYF.